These 14 T cell receptor beta chains originate from one sample sequenced in a study of blood T cell repertoires in COVID-19. Method: immunoSEQ multiplex PCR; TCRdb's copy keeps in-frame clones and lacks some. The sample lists about 200,000 clones, 90% seen once, with around 1.3% in the top ten. The sample consisted of PBMCs or T cells enriched from blood (not recorded which). The origin of the receptors is a man younger than 40 who had recovered from COVID-19.

J is TRBJ2-2 and V is TRBV10-3, with 8 nucleotides matching TRBD1. Germline-derived CDR1 and CDR2 are ENHRY and SYGVKD. This CDR3 has 15 amino acids. The junction had 4 bases not matched to a gene; V was cut back by 3 bases and J by 4 bases. CDR3 coding DNA: TGTGCCATCAGTGACGGGACAGGCCGCACCGGGGAGCTGTTTTTT. This translates into CAISDGTGRTGELFF.

This sequence joins TRBV29-1 and TRBJ2-5; no definite D call. The germline V and J ends were trimmed by 2 bases and 5 bases, with 9 bases remaining between them. CDR3 size: 12 residues. The germline gives CDR1 SQVTM, CDR2 ANQGSEA. The CDR3 region has the DNA TGCAGCGTTGAATCGGGTTTGGAGACCCAGTACTTC. It encodes CSVESGLETQYF. Combining the CDR3 with reference TRBV29-1 and TRBJ2-5 gives the whole variable domain SAVISQKPSRDICQRGTSLTIQCQVDSQVTMMFWYRQQPGQSLTLIATANQGSEATYESGFVIDKFPISRPNLTFSTLTVSNMSPEDSSIYLCSVESGLETQYFGPGTRLLVL.

The chain carries TRBV2 and TRBJ1-2, with D unresolved. This CDR3 contains 13 residues. V was clipped by 4 bases and J by 2 bases, with 8 bases between them. Per germline, CDR1 SNHLY and CDR2 FYNNEI. The CDR3 protein is CASSAAGNYGYTF. For the CDR3, the DNA is TGTGCCAGCAGTGCTGCAGGAAACTATGGCTACACCTTC. The variable domain in full, completed from reference TRBV2 and TRBJ1-2, reads EPEVTQTPSHQVTQMGQEVILRCVPISNHLYFYWYRQILGQKVEFLVSFYNNEISEKSEIFDDQFSVERPDGSNFTLKIRSTKLEDSAMYFCASSAAGNYGYTFGSGTRLTVV.

The V gene is TRBV9, the J gene TRBJ2-3; 11 nucleotides agree with TRBD2. The germline gives CDR1 SGDLS, CDR2 YYNGEE. V lost 4 bases, J lost 8 bases, and 12 bases stayed unmatched. The CDR3 has 16 amino acids. The CDR3 loop reads CASSPQRLAGSATQYF. CDR3 coding DNA: TGTGCCAGCAGCCCCCAACGACTAGCGGGATCCGCTACGCAGTATTTT.

The V and J genes are TRBV9 and TRBJ1-6; 7 nucleotides agree with TRBD1. Germline V CDR1 and CDR2: SGDLS, YYNGEE. The V and J ends lost 6 bases and 8 bases, in that order; junction bases with no gene match: 11. This CDR3 contains 15 residues. CDR3 in DNA: TGTGCCAGCACCCGCGACGGACAGGCGTATTCACCCCTCCACTTT. It encodes CASTRDGQAYSPLHF.

This clone was counted once. The CDR3, as DNA: TGTGCCAGTACCAATGAGGGGGCGCAGGACACTGAAGCTTTCTTT. This sequence encodes CASTNEGAQDTEAFF. V usage is TRBV19 and J usage is TRBJ1-1, with 7 bases identical to TRBD1. V gave up 7 bases and J gave up 3 bases; unmatched junction bases: 11. The germline V gene encodes CDR1 LNHDA and CDR2 SQIVND (reference sequence). The CDR3 covers 15 residues.

CDR3 in DNA: TGTGCCAGCAGCGGGACTAGCGGCACAGATACGCAGTATTTT. It encodes CASSGTSGTDTQYF. The rearrangement uses TRBV2 and TRBJ2-3; 10 nucleotides align to TRBD2. The CDR3 runs 14 residues. The germline V gene has CDR1 SNHLY and CDR2 FYNNEI. The junction had 1 base not matched to a gene; V was cut back by 6 bases and J by 1 base.

This clone was observed a single time. The J gene is TRBJ1-5, the V gene TRBV19; 9 nucleotides match TRBD1. V dropped 3 bases and J dropped 6; count of bases not matched to a gene: 12. This CDR3 is 17 amino acids long. Germline V CDR1 and CDR2: LNHDA, SQIVND (reference sequence). In DNA form, the CDR3 reads TGTGCCAGTAGTATTCCAAGGGCACAGGGGGCGAGTCAGCCCCAGCATTTT. Its protein product is CASSIPRAQGASQPQHF.

This chain uses TRBV6-6 with TRBJ1-3; D is unresolved. Trimming stripped 5 bases from V and 0 bases from J, with 11 bases between. Germline V gene lookup returns CDR1 MNHNY and CDR2 SVGAGI (reference sequence). The length of the CDR3 is 15 residues. The CDR3 nucleotides read TGTGCCAGCAGTGTCGGAACTACCTCTGGAAACACCATATATTTT. This translates into CASSVGTTSGNTIYF.

The V and J genes are TRBV7-8 and TRBJ1-1; D ambiguous. This CDR3 spans 14 amino acids. The germline V gene encodes CDR1 SGHVS and CDR2 FQNEAQ. V lost 5 bases and J 3 bases, leaving 13 bases between the germline ends. In nucleotides, the CDR3 is TGTGCCAGCAGCCCGACCGACGGGGACACTGAAGCTTTCTTT. Protein sequence: CASSPTDGDTEAFF.

There are a few counts of this clone. This chain links TRBV7-2 with TRBJ1-2, with no clear D. The ends were cut back, 1 base at V and 3 bases at J, with 9 bases in the middle. The CDR3 runs 14 residues. The V gene's germline CDR1 is SGHTA and CDR2 FQGNSA. The CDR3, as DNA: TGTGCCAGCAGCTTAGGGCTCCGATACTATGGCTACACCTTC. This gives the protein CASSLGLRYYGYTF. The variable domain in full, with the rest retrieved from reference TRBV7-2 and TRBJ1-2, is GAGVSQSPSNKVTEKGKDVELRCDPISGHTALYWYRQSLGQGLEFLIYFQGNSAPDKSGLPSDRFSAERTGGSVSTLTIQRTQQEDSAVYLCASSLGLRYYGYTFGSGTRLTVV.

The rearrangement joins TRBV2 to TRBJ1-5; D is perhaps TRBD1 (5 bases). This CDR3 has 15 residues. V was cut by 4 bases and J by 0 bases, with 10 bases left in between. Looked up from germline, CDR1 is SNHLY and CDR2 is FYNNEI. The CDR3 nucleotides read TGTGCCAGCAGTGTTTCAGGGAATAGCAATCAGCCCCAGCATTTT. It yields the protein CASSVSGNSNQPQHF. Variable domain in full (rest from reference TRBV2 and TRBJ1-5): EPEVTQTPSHQVTQMGQEVILRCVPISNHLYFYWYRQILGQKVEFLVSFYNNEISEKSEIFDDQFSVERPDGSNFTLKIRSTKLEDSAMYFCASSVSGNSNQPQHFGDGTRLSIL.

The V call is TRBV27, the J call TRBJ1-6; D unresolved. CDR3 length: 15 residues. Germline CDR1 is MNHEY and CDR2 is SMNVEV (reference sequence). V was trimmed by 7 bases and J by 0 bases, leaving 10 bases between them. CDR3 amino acids: CASKWESSYNSPLHF. The CDR3 DNA follows: TGTGCCAGCAAATGGGAGAGCTCCTATAATTCACCCCTCCACTTT.

This clone was counted only a few times. The chain has TRBV6-5 and TRBJ2-7; 9 nucleotides match TRBD2. The germline V gene has CDR1 MNHEY and CDR2 SVGAGI. With V trimmed by 2 bases and J by 5 bases, 4 bases remained unmatched. The CDR3 runs 14 residues. The CDR3 protein is CASSYAGGHNEQYF. The DNA for the CDR3 is TGTGCCAGCAGTTACGCGGGAGGGCATAACGAGCAGTACTTC.